This is a list of T cell receptor beta chains from one sample in a study of regulatory dendritic cells for organ transplantation. Assay: immunoSEQ multiplex PCR; the TCRdb copy retains only in-frame clones and omits some. The profile shows fewer than 40,000 clones, just over 90% of them singletons. The material sequenced was naive CD8+ T cells from blood. Receptor source: a human donor in good health. Each CDR3 is given with its conserved first and last residue. Each record gives: D gene, CDR3 length, J gene, V gene, clone size, CDR3 protein, CDR3 DNA. D genes are given only for firm matches. Not every row has a clone size; where given, it reads once, few, many or a size class.

. 14 TRBJ1-2 TRBV7-6 . CASSPTGANYGYTF TGTGCCAGCAGCCCTACGGGGGCGAACTATGGCTACACCTTC
. 13 TRBJ2-7 TRBV4-3 . CASSQDTAYEQYF TGCGCCAGCAGCCAAGATACAGCCTACGAGCAGTACTTC
. 9 TRBJ2-7 TRBV7-9 . CASRYEQYF TGTGCCAGCAGGTACGAGCAGTACTTC
. 14 TRBJ1-2 TRBV6-6 once CASSPRGENYGYTF TGTGCCAGCAGTCCACGGGGAGAGAACTATGGCTACACCTTC
. 13 TRBJ1-2 TRBV28 . CASSPWTAYGYTF TGTGCCAGCAGCCCGTGGACAGCATATGGCTACACCTTC
TRBD1 15 TRBJ2-1 TRBV28 . CASSPDRGVSNEQFF TGTGCCAGCAGCCCCGACAGGGGAGTAAGCAATGAGCAGTTCTTC
. 15 TRBJ2-2 TRBV9 . CASSAMGGGLGELFF TGTGCCAGCAGCGCAATGGGGGGCGGTCTCGGGGAGCTGTTTTTT
TRBD2 15 TRBJ2-7 TRBV27 once CASSSGLAGVNEQYF TGTGCCAGCAGTTCAGGACTAGCGGGAGTAAACGAGCAGTACTTC
. 15 TRBJ2-2 TRBV12-5 . CASGLGLGGTGELFF TGTGCTAGTGGACTGGGGTTGGGGGGAACCGGGGAGCTGTTTTTT
. 13 TRBJ2-3 TRBV21-1 . CANPGQYTDTQYF TGTGCCAACCCGGGACAGTACACAGATACGCAGTATTTT
TRBD1 15 TRBJ1-4 TRBV7-9 . CASSSSDRGREKLFF TGTGCCAGCAGCTCCTCGGACAGGGGGCGCGAAAAACTGTTTTTT
. 17 TRBJ2-6 TRBV28 . CASSFGTGTPGANVLTF TGTGCCAGCAGTTTTGGGACGGGAACCCCTGGGGCCAACGTCCTGACTTTC
TRBD2 15 TRBJ2-1 TRBV27 . CASSWTSGENNEQFF TGTGCCAGCAGTTGGACTAGCGGGGAAAACAATGAGCAGTTCTTC
. 14 TRBJ1-1 TRBV6-5 . CASSYRGIRTEAFF TGTGCCAGCAGTTACCGGGGGATCCGCACTGAAGCTTTCTTT
. 12 TRBJ2-1 TRBV9 . CASSFRNNEQFF TGTGCCAGCAGCTTCCGGAACAATGAGCAGTTCTTC
TRBD1 17 TRBJ2-1 TRBV28 . CASSLPPTGGYYNEQFF TGTGCCAGCAGTTTACCCCCGACAGGGGGCTATTACAATGAGCAGTTCTTC
TRBD1 15 TRBJ2-3 TRBV28 . CASSRDRGGVDTQYF TGTGCCAGCAGTCGGGACAGGGGTGGTGTGGATACGCAGTATTTT
TRBD1 15 TRBJ2-7 TRBV7-8 . CASSLAGTGFYEQYF TGTGCCAGCAGCTTAGCTGGGACAGGATTTTACGAGCAGTACTTC
. 15 TRBJ2-5 TRBV5-8 . CASNLLGDPKGPQYF TGTGCCAGCAACCTTCTGGGGGACCCGAAGGGGCCCCAGTACTTC
TRBD1 16 TRBJ2-5 TRBV27 . CASSWFRQGARETQYF TGTGCCAGCAGTTGGTTTCGGCAGGGGGCCCGGGAGACCCAGTACTTC
. 14 TRBJ2-3 TRBV27 . CASSLGGFPDTQYF TGTGCCAGCAGTTTGGGCGGATTCCCAGATACGCAGTATTTT
TRBD1 14 TRBJ1-1 TRBV4-2 once CASSVRTGRSEAFF TGTGCCAGCAGCGTTCGGACAGGGAGGTCGGAAGCTTTCTTT
. 11 TRBJ2-7 TRBV6-5 once CASSLSSEQYF TGTGCCAGCAGTTTGTCCAGCGAGCAGTACTTC
TRBD1 13 TRBJ2-7 TRBV30 . CAWMDRGQYEQYF TGTGCCTGGATGGACAGGGGGCAATACGAGCAGTACTTC
. 12 TRBJ1-1 TRBV2 . CASSWTNRGAFF TGTGCCAGCAGCTGGACGAATCGGGGGGCTTTCTTT
TRBD2 18 TRBJ2-7 TRBV27 . CASSLRGSGGGPSNEQYF TGTGCCAGCAGTTTAAGGGGTAGCGGGGGGGGCCCATCTAACGAGCAGTACTTC
TRBD1 13 TRBJ1-2 TRBV28 . CASSLTTGDGYTF TGTGCCAGCAGTTTAACAACAGGGGATGGCTACACCTTC
TRBD1 15 TRBJ2-5 TRBV15 once CATSETGTGGETQYF TGTGCCACCAGCGAGACCGGGACAGGGGGAGAGACCCAGTACTTC
TRBD1 22 TRBJ2-4 TRBV7-6 . CASSLVPKRQGASALSKNIQYF TGTGCCAGCAGCCTGGTGCCTAAGCGACAGGGGGCGTCGGCTTTATCCAAAAACATTCAGTACTTC
. 15 TRBJ1-2 TRBV28 . CATSVSGVRGYGYTF TGTGCCACCTCCGTATCGGGGGTTCGGGGGTATGGCTACACCTTC
. 14 TRBJ2-7 TRBV19 . CASSSNTGSYEQYF TGTGCCAGTAGTTCAAATACGGGCTCCTACGAGCAGTACTTC